Many counts were recorded for the clone carrying this TCR beta chain. Antigen specificity is unknown. The sample belongs to a study of T cells after yellow fever vaccination. Germline V gives CDR1 SGHAT, CDR2 FQNNGV. J lost 4 bases, V lost 5 bases, and 9 bases had no gene match. The CDR3 covers 18 residues. Study-level results: Post-booster repertoires contained most primary-vaccination clones again (about 95% CD4, roughly 91% CD8).

TCRdb re-called the 5' RACE reads with MiXCR, one entry per CDR3 protein. The profile shows under 200,000 distinct CDR3 sequences, 8% to 13% of them singletons. V usage is TRBV11-2 and J usage is TRBJ2-2, with 14 bases lining up with TRBD2. The TCR originated in a man younger than 35 who received the YFV17D yellow fever vaccine. The specimen comprised CD8+ T cells sorted from PBMCs, sampled 15 days after the yellow fever booster vaccination. Written as DNA, the CDR3 is TGTGCCAGCAGCCACGGGACTAGCGGGGGCCGGGGCACCGGGGAGCTGTTTTTT. As protein: CASSHGTSGGRGTGELFF.